Below are 31 T cell receptor beta chains sequenced from a single sample in a study of monozygotic twins with cystic fibrosis. Repertoires were generated with immunoSEQ multiplex PCR, while TCRdb's copy carries only in-frame clones and drops some. The sample has approximately 11,000 clones, 75% to 85% seen once. Sequenced sample: blood. The receptors stem from a man aged 18 to 35 with cystic fibrosis.

This chain uses TRBV11-2 with TRBJ1-5, with D possibly matching TRBD1 (6 bases). Trimming left V 0 bases short and J 5 bases short, with 11 bases between. The CDR3 loop spans 15 amino acids. The germline V gene encodes CDR1 SGHAT and CDR2 FQNNGV. The chain's CDR3 is CASSLDAGDHQPQHF. CDR3 in DNA: TGTGCCAGCAGCTTAGATGCAGGGGATCATCAGCCCCAGCATTTT.

The chain links TRBV11-2 to TRBJ2-5; TRBD2 agrees at 13 bases. Germline V gene lookup returns CDR1 SGHAT and CDR2 FQNNGV. This CDR3 is built from 15 residues. The V segment lost 5 bases and the J segment 3 bases; nucleotides outside the gene matches: 3. In DNA form, the CDR3 reads TGTGCCAGCAGCCAGGGGACTAGCGGGAAAGAGACCCAGTACTTC. As protein: CASSQGTSGKETQYF.

This chain connects TRBV11-3 to TRBJ1-1; 8 positions agree with TRBD1. Germline V gene data show CDR1 as SGHNT and CDR2 as YENEEA. The CDR3 contains 17 residues. J was trimmed by 0 bases and V by 4 bases; bases with no gene match: 10. CDR3 DNA sequence: TGTGCCAGCAGCTCGGGAGGGACAGGAGGGATGAACACTGAAGCTTTCTTT. Its translation is CASSSGGTGGMNTEAFF.

This clone was counted a few times. CDR3 bases: TGCGCCAGCAGCCTAGGAGGGAACACTGAAGCTTTCTTT. Translation: CASSLGGNTEAFF. The chain couples TRBV5-1 to TRBJ1-1; D not certain. The germline gives CDR1 SGHRS, CDR2 YFSETQ. This CDR3 comprises 13 residues. The V and J ends lost 4 bases and 1 base respectively, with 8 bases between them.

The chain uses TRBV6-5 and TRBJ1-2; TRBD1 matches 9 bases. The CDR3 covers 14 residues. CDR1 MNHEY and CDR2 SVGAGI come from the germline V gene. V shed 6 bases, J shed 3 bases, and the junction held 5 bases outside the gene matches. CDR3 protein: CASSYRGQDYGYTF. The DNA of the CDR3 is TGTGCCAGCAGCTACAGGGGGCAGGACTATGGCTACACCTTC.

The chain is built from TRBV28 and TRBJ1-1; D is unresolved. Germline-derived CDR1 and CDR2 are MDHEN and SYDVKM. The V and J ends lost 6 bases and 0 bases respectively, with 11 bases between them. The CDR3 covers 14 residues. The CDR3 reads CASSPTLLNTEAFF. DNA for the CDR3: TGTGCCAGCAGCCCCACCCTCCTGAACACTGAAGCTTTCTTT.

The genes are TRBV7-9 and TRBJ2-2; 7 bases agree with TRBD2. This CDR3 spans 16 amino acids. Trimming removed 0 bases from V and 2 bases from J; junction bases left unmatched: 3. Germline CDR1 reads SEHNR; CDR2 reads FQNEAQ (reference sequence). CDR3 amino acids: CASSLAGAGNTGELFF. In DNA, the CDR3 is TGTGCCAGCAGCTTAGCGGGAGCGGGAAACACCGGGGAGCTGTTTTTT.

The chain employs TRBV7-9 and TRBJ1-2; no firm D call. V was trimmed by 3 bases and J by 5 bases, leaving 16 bases between them. The CDR3 runs 15 residues. CDR1 is SEHNR, CDR2 FQNEAQ, per germline (reference sequence). CDR3 residues: CASSFNSGKVYGYTF. Here the CDR3 DNA reads TGTGCCAGCAGCTTTAATTCTGGGAAAGTTTATGGCTACACCTTC.

The V and J genes are TRBV5-1 and TRBJ2-3; D possibly corresponds to TRBD1 (6 bases). CDR1 SGHRS and CDR2 YFSETQ come from the germline V gene. The CDR3 loop spans 15 amino acids. The ends were cut back, 3 bases at V and 2 bases at J, with 13 bases in the middle. CDR3: CASSSQGLHTDTQYF. The DNA for the CDR3 is TGCGCCAGCAGCTCGCAGGGGCTCCACACAGATACGCAGTATTTT. The full variable domain, completed using reference TRBV5-1 and TRBJ2-3, is KAGVTQTPRYLIKTRGQQVTLSCSPISGHRSVSWYQQTPGQGLQFLFEYFSETQRNKGNFPGRFSGRQFSNSRSEMNVSTLELGDSALYLCASSSQGLHTDTQYFGPGTRLTVL.

The chain couples TRBV5-5 to TRBJ2-7; D is unresolved. V was shortened by 5 bases and J by 2 bases, with 20 bases between the two germline ends. In germline, CDR1 is SGHKS, CDR2 YYEKEE (reference sequence). The CDR3 length is 16 residues. The CDR3 nucleotides are TGTGCCAGCAGACCCTCCGCCCGCACGTCGACCTACGAGCAGTACTTC. Protein: CASRPSARTSTYEQYF.

This rearrangement joins TRBV6-5 to TRBJ2-7; 9 nucleotides align to TRBD1. The CDR3 spans 14 residues. V dropped 6 bases and J dropped 13; count of bases not matched to a gene: 16. Germline V lookup: CDR1 MNHEY, CDR2 SVGAGI. CDR3 sequence: CASRDPGQGYKLYF. The CDR3 nucleotides are TGTGCCAGCAGAGACCCGGGACAGGGATATAAGTTATACTTC.

The V gene is TRBV29-1, the J gene TRBJ2-5; D may be TRBD1 (7 bases). The CDR3 is 12 amino acids. The V gene's germline CDR1 is SQVTM and CDR2 ANQGSEA. V was cut by 6 bases and J by 4 bases, with 12 bases left in between. CDR3 in amino acids: CSVGGQTETQYF. For the CDR3, the DNA is TGCAGCGTGGGGGGACAGACAGAGACCCAGTACTTC.

This chain uses TRBV30 with TRBJ1-2; TRBD1 agrees at 10 bases. The CDR3 extends over 14 amino acids. Germline V gene lookup returns CDR1 GTSNPN and CDR2 SVGIG (reference sequence). V shed 3 bases and J 8 bases; nucleotides not matched to a gene: 9. DNA of the CDR3: TGTGCCTGGAGCACGAGACAGGGGGCAGAAGGCTACACCTTC. Its translation: CAWSTRQGAEGYTF.

The chain links TRBV27 to TRBJ2-3; 9 positions agree with TRBD2. Trimming took 0 bases from V and 2 from J; bases not matched to a gene: 6. The CDR3 length is 17 residues. The germline gives CDR1 MNHEY, CDR2 SMNVEV (reference sequence). The CDR3, as DNA: TGTGCCAGCAGTTTATCGGCGGGGGGGCGGGTCACAGATACGCAGTATTTT. Its translation: CASSLSAGGRVTDTQYF.

The DNA for the CDR3 is TGCAGTGCTCAAACACAAGAGACCCAGTACTTC. Protein: CSAQTQETQYF. The gene calls are TRBV20-1 and TRBJ2-5, with D uncertain. V was cut by 5 bases and J by 2 bases, with 6 bases left in between. Germline lookup yields CDR1 DFQATT and CDR2 SNEGSKA (reference sequence). The CDR3 has 11 residues.

The chain couples TRBV2 to TRBJ2-3, with D tentatively TRBD2 (6 bases). Looked up from germline, CDR1 is SNHLY and CDR2 is FYNNEI. The CDR3 sequence is 12 residues long. Trimming pared 7 bases from V and 3 bases from J, leaving 8 bases between. CDR3 DNA sequence: TGTGCCAGCAAGGAGGGGACAGATACGCAGTATTTT. Protein: CASKEGTDTQYF.

This clone was counted a single time. The V gene is TRBV14, the J gene TRBJ1-4; D gene unclear. Germline values: CDR1 SGHDN, CDR2 FVKESK. Trimming took 1 base from V and 8 from J, leaving 8 bases between them. The CDR3 totals 13 residues. Here the CDR3 DNA reads TGTGCCAGCAGCCAAGTCCCCGGGGAAAAACTGTTTTTT. Its translation is CASSQVPGEKLFF.

V gene TRBV5-1 combines with J gene TRBJ2-2; D gene unclear. Germline CDR1 is SGHRS and CDR2 is YFSETQ. The CDR3 is made up of 15 amino acids. The V gene lost 2 bases and the J gene lost 4 bases, with 12 bases spanning the gap. The CDR3 DNA is TGCGCCAGCAGCTTCTCCCCTCAGAGCACCGGGGAGCTGTTTTTT. Translation gives CASSFSPQSTGELFF.

The chain joins TRBV4-1 to TRBJ2-7; D may be TRBD1 or TRBD2 (5 bases each). V lost 0 bases and J 2 bases, leaving 17 bases between the germline ends. The germline V gene has CDR1 MGHRA and CDR2 YSYEKL. This CDR3 is built from 17 residues. The CDR3 DNA reads as TGCGCCAGCAGCCAAGATCGGGGCCCAGGGCCCCCCTACGAGCAGTACTTC. This codes for CASSQDRGPGPPYEQYF.

In DNA form, the CDR3 reads TGTGCCAGCAGCCCCCGGACTGCAAACTATGGCTACACCTTC. It specifies CASSPRTANYGYTF. This sequence joins TRBV9 and TRBJ1-2; D is undetermined. The CDR3 totals 14 residues. Trimming stripped 4 bases from V and 2 bases from J, with 12 bases between. Germline lookup yields CDR1 SGDLS and CDR2 YYNGEE.

About this clone: The sample holds other DNA sequences that translate to the same CDR3. This chain links TRBV7-2 with TRBJ1-4, with D possibly being TRBD1 (5 bases). Trimming removed 5 bases at V and 5 bases at J, with 12 bases between. The germline V gene has CDR1 SGHTA and CDR2 FQGNSA. This CDR3 has 14 amino acids. The CDR3 here is CASSPTRTNEKLFF. The DNA for the CDR3 is TGTGCCAGCAGCCCGACCAGGACAAATGAAAAACTGTTTTTT.

The CDR3 DNA reads as TGTGCCAGCAGAGAAAAAGCGGGGAACACCGGGGAGCTGTTTTTT. This gives the protein CASREKAGNTGELFF. The V and J genes are TRBV9 and TRBJ2-2; weak D call: TRBD2 (6 bases). The V gene lost 5 bases and the J gene lost 1 base, with 12 bases spanning the gap. This CDR3 has 15 residues. The V gene's germline CDR1 is SGDLS and CDR2 YYNGEE.

This chain connects TRBV7-9 to TRBJ2-2; 9 nucleotides match TRBD2. Germline V gene data show CDR1 as SEHNR and CDR2 as FQNEAQ (reference sequence). The CDR3 totals 16 residues. Trimming took 3 bases from V and 5 from J; bases not matched to a gene: 7. Here the CDR3 DNA reads TGTGCCAGCAGCTTCCCTCGGCTAGCGGGGACCGGGGAGCTGTTTTTT. Its translation is CASSFPRLAGTGELFF.

This clone was seen only once. This sequence joins TRBV5-1 and TRBJ2-5; TRBD2 might be the D (6 bases). Germline CDR1 SGHRS, CDR2 YFSETQ. V was clipped by 1 base and J by 4 bases, with 17 bases between them. This CDR3 has 16 residues. CDR3 coding DNA: TGCGCCAGCAGCTTGCCTTCCCTAAAGGAGGGAGAGACCCAGTACTTC. It translates to CASSLPSLKEGETQYF.

The chain employs TRBV5-4 and TRBJ2-1; 9 bases are a match to TRBD1. Looked up from germline, CDR1 is SGHNT and CDR2 is YYREEE (reference sequence). Losses at the gene ends were 4 bases for V and 6 bases for J; bases not matched to a gene: 23. This CDR3 has 20 amino acids. This CDR3 is CASSRPRDREVVVTGNEQFF. The CDR3 coding sequence is TGTGCCAGCAGCCGCCCCCGGGACAGGGAGGTTGTCGTTACAGGCAATGAGCAGTTCTTC.

CDR3 nucleotide sequence: TGTGCCAGCAGCTCCTCCGCCGGAATTCCCACAGATACGCAGTATTTT. This translates into CASSSSAGIPTDTQYF. V is TRBV13 and J is TRBJ2-3; D is unresolved. V lost 4 bases and J lost 2, with 16 bases in between. Germline V gives CDR1 PRHDT, CDR2 FYEKMQ (reference sequence). This CDR3 is built from 16 residues.

The genes are TRBV5-1 and TRBJ2-2; D is perhaps TRBD2 (6 bases). In germline, CDR1 is SGHRS, CDR2 YFSETQ. The CDR3 sequence is 15 residues long. Trimming removed 6 bases at V and 4 bases at J, with 16 bases between. As DNA, the CDR3 is TGCGCCAGCACCCCGGGGGAGACGGGCACCGGGGAGCTGTTTTTT. Its protein is CASTPGETGTGELFF.

The chain joins TRBV7-9 to TRBJ1-2; TRBD1 agrees at 7 bases. V shed 6 bases and J 2 bases; nucleotides not matched to a gene: 6. Germline CDR1 and CDR2: SEHNR and FQNEAQ (reference sequence). The CDR3 consists of 14 residues. CDR3 in DNA: TGTGCCAGCAGACCCAGGACAGGCAACTATGGCTACACCTTC. Its translation is CASRPRTGNYGYTF.

CDR3 loop: CASQGGGQAKNIQYF. The CDR3 region has the DNA TGTGCCAGCCAAGGAGGAGGGCAGGCCAAAAACATTCAGTACTTC. The chain links TRBV27 to TRBJ2-4; possible D gene TRBD2, 6 bases. The CDR3 runs to 15 residues. V was trimmed by 8 bases and J by 1 base, leaving 15 bases between them. CDR1 and CDR2 (germline): MNHEY, SMNVEV (reference sequence).

The chain joins TRBV6-5 to TRBJ2-7; TRBD1 is a possible D gene (6 bases). The germline V gene encodes CDR1 MNHEY and CDR2 SVGAGI. Trimming took off 6 bases at V and 3 bases at J, with 15 bases between the two ends. The CDR3 spans 14 residues. This chain's CDR3 is CASSSYDRYYEQYF. The CDR3 nucleotides read TGTGCCAGCAGCTCCTATGACAGGTACTACGAGCAGTACTTC.

A single count supports this clone. V and J are TRBV29-1 and TRBJ2-5; D uncertain. CDR3 length equals 13 residues. Trimming removed 4 bases at V and 5 bases at J, with 14 bases between. Germline assignment: CDR1 SQVTM and CDR2 ANQGSEA. CDR3 nucleotide sequence: TGCAGCGTTGGACCCCTTTCCCCGGAGACCCAGTACTTC. Translation: CSVGPLSPETQYF.